The next 10 T cell receptor beta chains were all read from a single sample in a study of patients and donors after allogeneic stem cell transplantation. MiXCR, run by TCRdb on the RT-PCR reads, gives a single entry per CDR3 protein. The sample holds roughly 150,000 distinct CDR3 sequences, 24% seen once. The sequenced material came from blood, either unsorted or a sorted T cell fraction (not recorded which). These receptors were collected from a human donor who was either an allogeneic HSCT recipient or a stem cell or donor lymphocyte infusion donor (not recorded which). It is not recorded whose cells these are; they may come from a transplant donor.

This clonotype was counted at least ten times. The CDR3 loop is CASSLVAGAGTDTQYF. As DNA, the CDR3 is TGTGCCAGCAGCTTAGTGGCAGGGGCTGGCACAGATACGCAGTATTTT. The gene calls are TRBV11-2 and TRBJ2-3; tentatively, D is TRBD1 (6 bases). This CDR3 contains 16 residues. Trimming cost V 1 base and J 1 base, with 12 bases left between them. Germline CDR1 is SGHAT and CDR2 is FQNNGV.

V gene TRBV7-2 combines with J gene TRBJ2-1; D is unclear. Germline V gene lookup returns CDR1 SGHTA and CDR2 FQGNSA. V dropped 7 bases and J dropped 9 bases, with 10 bases sitting between them. The CDR3 runs 11 residues. CDR3 residues: CASTWIREQFF. The CDR3 DNA follows: TGTGCCAGCACGTGGATCCGTGAGCAGTTCTTC.

This clonotype was found a few times. The V gene is TRBV29-1, the J gene TRBJ2-1, with D hard to call. V shed 5 bases and J shed 7 bases, with 15 bases lying between them. CDR3 length: 13 residues. Germline assignment: CDR1 SQVTM and CDR2 ANQGSEA. CDR3 region: CSVRSTGANEQFF. The CDR3, as DNA: TGCAGCGTTAGGTCCACGGGCGCGAATGAGCAGTTCTTC.

This clonotype was detected a few times. The chain's CDR3 is CASSQEGTLGNEQFF. CDR3 in DNA: TGTGCCAGCAGCCAAGAGGGGACCTTAGGAAATGAGCAGTTCTTC. V usage is TRBV4-2 and J usage is TRBJ2-1; possibly TRBD1 or TRBD2 for D (5 bases each). Germline assignment: CDR1 LGHNA and CDR2 YNFKEQ. V was shortened by 0 bases and J by 7 bases, with 13 bases between the two germline ends. The CDR3 totals 15 residues.

This chain connects TRBV3-1 to TRBJ1-3; a weak D match, TRBD1 (5 bases). CDR3 length equals 20 residues. V gave up 0 bases and J gave up 3 bases, with 24 bases separating them. Germline lookup yields CDR1 LGHDT and CDR2 YNNKEL (reference sequence). CDR3 residues: CASSQESPWSAGTIGNTIYF. The CDR3 bases are TGTGCCAGCAGCCAAGAAAGTCCTTGGTCGGCAGGGACTATTGGAAACACCATATATTTT.

This sequence joins TRBV7-3 and TRBJ1-1; D call uncertain. Germline values: CDR1 SGHTA, CDR2 FQGTGA. The CDR3 has 16 amino acids. V was cut by 4 bases and J by 3 bases, with 18 bases left in between. The DNA of the CDR3 is TGTGCCAGCAGCTCCGGTTATAGGGAGGCGGACACTGAAGCTTTCTTT. This codes for CASSSGYREADTEAFF.

A few counts support this clonotype. The rearrangement joins TRBV4-3 to TRBJ1-1; D might be TRBD1 (5 bases). The CDR3 loop spans 13 amino acids. Germline V gene data show CDR1 as LGHNA and CDR2 as YSLEER. The V and J ends lost 6 bases and 0 bases respectively, with 8 bases between them. The CDR3 protein is CASRQQVNTEAFF. CDR3 DNA: TGCGCCAGCAGACAACAGGTGAACACTGAAGCTTTCTTT.

The CDR3 bases are TGTGCCAGCAGCTTGTTGTGGACGGCTGAAGCTTTCTTT. Its protein product is CASSLLWTAEAFF. The chain carries TRBV11-2 and TRBJ1-1; the D is unclear. The CDR3 contains 13 residues. Germline V gene sequence: CDR1 SGHAT, CDR2 FQNNGV. V lost 3 bases to trimming and J lost 6 bases, with 11 bases between them.

The sample holds a few counts of this clonotype. CDR3 DNA sequence: TGTGCCAGCAGCTTAGTCACAGGGGGAGCTAACTATGGCTACACCTTC. The encoded protein is CASSLVTGGANYGYTF. The V and J genes are TRBV7-3 and TRBJ1-2; 8 nucleotides agree with TRBD1. The CDR3 totals 16 residues. Germline V gene lookup returns CDR1 SGHTA and CDR2 FQGTGA. V dropped 2 bases and J dropped 0; count of bases not matched to a gene: 5.

The V and J genes are TRBV5-1 and TRBJ2-3; TRBD2 matches 9 bases. This CDR3 spans 18 amino acids. The germline CDR1 and CDR2 sequences are SGHRS and YFSETQ. The V segment lost 2 bases and the J segment 5 bases; nucleotides outside the gene matches: 15. The CDR3 loop is CASSLLLPAGGTGDTQYF. CDR3 nucleotide sequence: TGCGCCAGCAGCTTACTATTGCCAGCGGGGGGCACCGGAGATACGCAGTATTTT. Complete variable domain (other parts from reference TRBV5-1 and TRBJ2-3): KAGVTQTPRYLIKTRGQQVTLSCSPISGHRSVSWYQQTPGQGLQFLFEYFSETQRNKGNFPGRFSGRQFSNSRSEMNVSTLELGDSALYLCASSLLLPAGGTGDTQYFGPGTRLTVL.